This T cell receptor (beta chain) comes out of a study of cytomegalovirus exposure and HLA in healthy donors. This CDR3 comprises 13 residues. V lost 5 bases and J 3 bases, leaving 11 bases between the germline ends. Germline V gene lookup returns CDR1 MNHEY and CDR2 SMNVEV (reference sequence). The PCR employed 60 Vbeta primers together with 13 Jbeta primers. Sequenced by immunoSEQ multiplex PCR; TCRdb stores in-frame clones only, minus some. The table records 85,000 to 100,000 clones, roughly 80% of them present only once. The origin of this receptor is a man aged 45-65 years in good health and CMV-seropositive. J is TRBJ2-7 and V is TRBV27, with D perhaps matching TRBD1 (6 bases). The specimen sequenced was PBMCs. In DNA form, the CDR3 reads TGTGCCAGCAGTCTCGGACAGCTCTACGAGCAGTACTTC. Translated: CASSLGQLYEQYF.